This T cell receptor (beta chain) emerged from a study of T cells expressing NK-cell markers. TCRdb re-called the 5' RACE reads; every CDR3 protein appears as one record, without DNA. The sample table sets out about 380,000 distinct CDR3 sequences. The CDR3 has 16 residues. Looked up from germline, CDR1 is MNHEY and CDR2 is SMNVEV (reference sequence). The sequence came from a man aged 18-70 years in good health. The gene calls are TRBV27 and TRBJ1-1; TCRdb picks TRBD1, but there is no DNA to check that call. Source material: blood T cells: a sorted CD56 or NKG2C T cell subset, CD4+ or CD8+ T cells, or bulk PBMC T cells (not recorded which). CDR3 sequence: CASSRAIFRGHTEAFF.